This TCR beta chain was captured in a study of cytomegalovirus exposure and HLA in healthy donors. Germline V CDR1 and CDR2: SGHDN, FVKESK. CDR3 length: 14 amino acids. Trimming stripped 4 bases from V and 0 bases from J, with 10 bases between. The study ran its PCR with 60 Vbeta and 13 Jbeta primers. The repertoire was sequenced with immunoSEQ multiplex PCR; TCRdb's copy has only in-frame clones and lacks some. The sample lists 100,000 to 140,000 clones, about 80% occurring once. The rearrangement links TRBV14 to TRBJ2-7; D gene uncertain. The sample was PBMCs. The TCR comes from a man under 40 in good health and CMV-seronegative. The CDR3 nucleotides read TGTGCCAGCAGCCTATACAGAGACTCCTACGAGCAGTACTTC. This gives the protein CASSLYRDSYEQYF.